Detailed here is one TCR beta chain. The data were taken from a study of blood T cell repertoires in COVID-19. Overall study: Sources were T cells, B-cell-depleted T cells, or PBMCs; the material itself was cDNA or gDNA.

The CDR3 is 15 residues long. V gave up 4 bases and J gave up 8 bases; unmatched junction bases: 8. Germline V gene sequence: CDR1 SGDLS, CDR2 YYNGEE. Study processing details: Reference gene primer amplification yielded estimated nucleated cell counts. Sequencing used immunoSEQ multiplex PCR; TCRdb keeps in-frame clones, though not all of them. V and J calls and clone size are given by that table; D and trimming were obtained from the DNA. The sample yields approximately 500,000 clones, roughly nine tenths seen once. Source material: peripheral blood. The origin of this receptor is a woman in her 50s with COVID-19, enrolled during active disease. V and J are TRBV9 and TRBJ2-1; 11 bases line up with TRBD2. CDR3 DNA sequence: TGTGCCAGCAGCTTTACTAGCGGGGGAGTCGATGAGCAGTTCTTC. Its translation: CASSFTSGGVDEQFF.